The 23 T cell receptor beta chains reported below all come from one sample, sequenced in a study of shared clonotypes between healthy human individuals. Clones were sequenced by immunoSEQ multiplex PCR, and TCRdb holds only the in-frame ones, with some missing. The sample shows millions of clones, 95% of them seen only once. Sequencing used naive CD4+ T cells sorted from blood. Stated subset: CD45RA+ positively selected. Receptor source: a man younger than 35 in good health.

The chain uses TRBV14 and TRBJ2-7; 7 bases match TRBD1. The CDR3 is 17 amino acids. The V gene's germline CDR1 is SGHDN and CDR2 FVKESK. With 2 bases clipped from V and 4 bases from J, the junction kept 14 bases outside the gene matches. CDR3 coding DNA: TGTGCCAGCAGCCAATTCACCCCAGGGGGAGCCTATTACGAGCAGTACTTC. Translating it yields CASSQFTPGGAYYEQYF.

Concerning this clone itself: Other DNA sequences from this sample encode an identical CDR3 as well. V gene TRBV28 combines with J gene TRBJ2-7; 11 nucleotides align to TRBD1. CDR1 and CDR2 from the germline V gene are MDHEN and SYDVKM. V was clipped by 6 bases and J by 2 bases; unmatched bases: 6. The CDR3 totals 15 residues. This chain's CDR3 is CASSTPGQGAYEQYF. CDR3 nucleotides: TGTGCCAGCAGCACCCCGGGACAGGGGGCCTACGAGCAGTACTTC.

The chain joins TRBV18 to TRBJ1-6; D call uncertain. V was trimmed by 3 bases and J by 6 bases, leaving 15 bases between them. CDR1 KGHSH and CDR2 LQKENI come from the germline V gene. This CDR3 contains 16 residues. Here the CDR3 reads CASSPEEVTVNSPLHF. The CDR3, as DNA: TGTGCCAGCTCACCGGAGGAGGTTACGGTTAATTCACCCCTCCACTTT.

This clone came up once. The chain couples TRBV20-1 to TRBJ1-1; 8 nucleotides align to TRBD1. The CDR3 loop spans 11 amino acids. The J segment lost 9 bases and the V segment lost 4 bases, leaving 4 bases of the junction unmatched. Germline CDR1 is DFQATT and CDR2 is SNEGSKA (reference sequence). The CDR3 coding sequence is TGCAGTGCTACGACAGGGGACAAAGCTTTCTTT. Encoded protein: CSATTGDKAFF.

This rearrangement joins TRBV20-1 to TRBJ2-1; D gene unclear. V gave up 3 bases and J gave up 13 bases, with 7 bases separating them. The length of the CDR3 is 9 residues. Germline CDR1 DFQATT, CDR2 SNEGSKA (reference sequence). The CDR3 sequence: CSARMEQFF. CDR3 DNA: TGCAGTGCTAGGATGGAACAGTTCTTC.

This clone was detected once. The genes are TRBV7-9 and TRBJ2-3; D perhaps matches TRBD2 (6 bases). The CDR3 spans 15 residues. V was shortened by 5 bases and J by 0 bases, with 12 bases between the two germline ends. Looked up from germline, CDR1 is SEHNR and CDR2 is FQNEAQ (reference sequence). Written as DNA, the CDR3 is TGTGCCAGCAGCGCGGGACCGACTAGCACAGATACGCAGTATTTT. This codes for CASSAGPTSTDTQYF.

The chain is built from TRBV7-2 and TRBJ2-7; weak D call: TRBD2 (6 bases). Deletions cut 5 bases from V and 3 bases from J, with 14 bases between. The CDR3 runs to 14 residues. Germline V gives CDR1 SGHTA, CDR2 FQGNSA. CDR3 sequence reads: CASSPSRGNYEQYF. CDR3 in DNA: TGTGCCAGCAGCCCAAGCCGGGGGAACTACGAGCAGTACTTC.

The CDR3 reads CASSLGQDPFGYTF. CDR3 bases: TGTGCCAGCAGCCTAGGACAGGATCCTTTTGGCTACACCTTC. This sequence joins TRBV5-4 and TRBJ1-2, with 7 bases matching TRBD1. J lost 7 bases, V lost 4 bases, and 10 bases had no gene match. Germline V gives CDR1 SGHNT, CDR2 YYREEE (reference sequence). The CDR3 sequence is 14 residues long.

The CDR3 nucleotides are TGTGCCTGGAGTGCCCAGACGGCCAGCTATGGCTACACCTTC. It is translated as CAWSAQTASYGYTF. The rearrangement joins TRBV30 to TRBJ1-2; D ambiguous. The CDR3 runs 14 residues. Trimming removed 1 base at V and 4 bases at J, with 13 bases between. CDR1 and CDR2 (germline): GTSNPN, SVGIG (reference sequence).

This clone was seen just once. The rearrangement uses TRBV10-3 and TRBJ2-2; D gene ambiguous. The CDR3 is 14 amino acids. Germline-derived CDR1 and CDR2 are ENHRY and SYGVKD. V lost 6 bases and J lost 0, with 8 bases in between. The CDR3 sequence: CAISKGTNTGELFF. CDR3 bases: TGTGCCATCAGCAAAGGAACGAACACCGGGGAGCTGTTTTTT.

The sample holds one count of this clone. Here the CDR3 reads CASSRGPQETQYF. In DNA, the CDR3 is TGTGCCAGCAGCCGGGGACCGCAAGAGACCCAGTACTTC. The chain links TRBV14 to TRBJ2-5; D tentatively fits TRBD1 or TRBD2 (5 bases each). This CDR3 comprises 13 residues. CDR1 and CDR2 from the germline V gene are SGHDN and FVKESK. Deletions cut 4 bases from V and 2 bases from J, with 8 bases between.

V gene TRBV5-1 combines with J gene TRBJ2-2; tentatively, D is TRBD2 (5 bases). The length of the CDR3 is 15 residues. Germline CDR1 and CDR2: SGHRS and YFSETQ. V lost 4 bases and J lost 5, with 15 bases in between. The CDR3 DNA reads as TGCGCCAGCAGCCCCTTGACCCGGGATACCGGGGAGCTGTTTTTT. Its translation is CASSPLTRDTGELFF.

This clone showed up just once. The chain links TRBV28 to TRBJ2-7; TRBD2 matches at 10 bases. Germline CDR1 is MDHEN and CDR2 is SYDVKM. This CDR3 is built from 16 residues. The CDR3 loop reads CDSDRSFPSGGDEQYF. For the CDR3, the DNA is TGTGATTCGGACAGGTCGTTTCCTAGCGGGGGAGATGAGCAGTACTTC. The complete variable domain, with remaining parts taken from reference TRBV28 and TRBJ2-7, reads DVKVTQSSRYLVKRTGEKVFLECVQDMDHENMFWYRQDPGLGLRLIYFSYDVKMKEKGDIPEGYSVSREKKERFSLILESASTNQTSMYLCDSDRSFPSGGDEQYFGPGTRLTVT.

V is TRBV5-4 and J is TRBJ1-4; D unclear. V gave up 5 bases and J gave up 7 bases, with 18 bases separating them. Germline CDR1 and CDR2: SGHNT and YYREEE (reference sequence). This CDR3 region has 15 residues. CDR3 DNA: TGTGCCAGCAGACTCGGTCCCGGTCGGGCTGAAAAACTGTTTTTT. Translated: CASRLGPGRAEKLFF.

The chain joins TRBV4-1 to TRBJ1-6; 7 bases match TRBD1. This CDR3 contains 17 residues. J gave up 7 bases and V 3 bases, and 12 bases lay outside the gene matches. The germline V gene encodes CDR1 MGHRA and CDR2 YSYEKL. This chain's CDR3 is CASSHPTRQGLNSPLHF. The CDR3 bases are TGCGCCAGCAGCCATCCTACTCGACAGGGCTTGAATTCACCCCTCCACTTT.

The J gene is TRBJ2-2, the V gene TRBV5-8, with 13 bases fitting TRBD2. V trimming: 4 bases; J trimming: 6 bases; junction bases outside the gene matches: 6. Germline V gene data show CDR1 as SGHTS and CDR2 as YDEGEE. CDR3 length: 16 residues. The chain's CDR3 is CASSKTSGRISGELFF. For the CDR3, the DNA is TGTGCCAGCAGCAAGACTAGCGGGAGGATCTCCGGGGAGCTGTTTTTT. Filled out from reference TRBV5-8 and TRBJ2-2, the complete variable domain reads EAGVTQSPTHLIKTRGQQATLRCSPISGHTSVYWYQQALGLGLQFLLWYDEGEERNRGNFPPRFSGRQFPNYSSELNVNALELEDSALYLCASSKTSGRISGELFFGEGSRLTVL.

CDR3 sequence (DNA): TGTGCCAGCAGTTTTGAGAACAGGGCCTGGGAGCAGTACTTC. Amino acids: CASSFENRAWEQYF. V is TRBV27 and J is TRBJ2-7; a possible D gene is TRBD1 (6 bases). Germline V CDR1 and CDR2: MNHEY, SMNVEV (reference sequence). There are 14 residues in the CDR3. V was clipped by 3 bases and J by 7 bases, with 16 bases between them.

The chain combines TRBV18 with TRBJ2-3, with unresolved D. The CDR3 has 15 residues. Germline loops: CDR1 KGHSH, CDR2 LQKENI. Trimming removed 0 bases at V and 0 bases at J, with 7 bases between. CDR3 DNA: TGTGCCAGCTCACCACCGGGGTACAGCACAGATACGCAGTATTTT. Residues: CASSPPGYSTDTQYF.

The chain uses TRBV7-9 and TRBJ2-2; D possibly matches TRBD1 or TRBD2 (5 bases each). V lost 4 bases, J lost 1 base, and 13 bases lay in between. This CDR3 is 16 amino acids long. Germline-derived CDR1 and CDR2 are SEHNR and FQNEAQ (reference sequence). CDR3 DNA sequence: TGTGCCAGCAGCTCAGGTGGGGGATTGAACACCGGGGAGCTGTTTTTT. Translation gives CASSSGGGLNTGELFF.

This chain links TRBV5-1 with TRBJ2-3; D might be TRBD2 (5 bases). The CDR3 is 14 amino acids. CDR1 is SGHRS, CDR2 YFSETQ, per germline. V was clipped by 4 bases and J by 5 bases, with 14 bases between them. The CDR3 sequence: CASSQDSGVDTQYF. The CDR3 bases are TGCGCCAGCAGCCAGGACTCAGGAGTAGATACGCAGTATTTT. Complete variable domain (other parts from reference TRBV5-1 and TRBJ2-3): KAGVTQTPRYLIKTRGQQVTLSCSPISGHRSVSWYQQTPGQGLQFLFEYFSETQRNKGNFPGRFSGRQFSNSRSEMNVSTLELGDSALYLCASSQDSGVDTQYFGPGTRLTVL.

The chain carries TRBV19 and TRBJ1-2, with 8 bases matching TRBD1. After removal of 5 bases from V and 8 bases from J, the junction contained 13 bases not matched to a gene. CDR3 length: 15 residues. Germline values: CDR1 LNHDA, CDR2 SQIVND (reference sequence). CDR3 nucleotides: TGTGCCAGTAGTCAACGTCCCGGGACAGGAGGGGGCTACACCTTC. It codes for CASSQRPGTGGGYTF.

This clone was observed a single time. The chain combines TRBV9 with TRBJ1-1; D gene unclear. Germline CDR1 reads SGDLS; CDR2 reads YYNGEE. The ends were cut back, 0 bases at V and 4 bases at J, with 10 bases in the middle. The length of the CDR3 is 14 residues. The CDR3 sequence: CASSVAGIGTEAFF. CDR3 nucleotide sequence: TGTGCCAGCAGCGTAGCTGGGATCGGCACTGAAGCTTTCTTT.

This chain connects TRBV29-1 to TRBJ2-3; TRBD1 might be the D (6 bases). CDR3 length: 12 amino acids. Germline V gives CDR1 SQVTM, CDR2 ANQGSEA. Trimming cost V 8 bases and J 5 bases, with 14 bases left between them. The CDR3 loop is CSHDGGLDTQYF. Here the CDR3 DNA reads TGCAGCCACGATGGGGGCCTAGATACGCAGTATTTT.